Listed below are T cell receptor beta chains from one sample, sequenced in a study of CD8 T cells in Susac syndrome. TCRdb reprocessed the immunoSEQ multiplex PCR reads via MiXCR and lists one record per CDR3 protein. The sample lists 250,000 to 300,000 distinct CDR3 sequences, about 88% seen once, with around 0.12% in the top ten. The sample taken for sequencing was CD8+ T cells from PBMCs. These receptor sequences come from a human donor with multiple sclerosis. Each CDR3 is given with its conserved first and last residue. The D gene is left open where the match is weak. Clone size appears in some rows only: once, few, many, or a class for an expanded clone.

few	TRBV20-1	14	TRBJ2-1	TRBD2	TGCAGTGTCCTGACTAGCGGGAGATCTGTTGAGCAGTTCTTC	CSVLTSGRSVEQFF
few	TRBV7-9	16	TRBJ2-3	-	TGTGCCAGCAGCCAAGTCAGGGAGAGGGGCACAGATACGCAGTATTTT	CASSQVRERGTDTQYF
-	TRBV28	14	TRBJ1-5	-	TGTGCCAGCATTGGGGCCCTTAACAATCAGCCCCAGCATTTT	CASIGALNNQPQHF
-	TRBV5-5	18	TRBJ1-2	-	TGTGCCAGCAGCTTACGTTGGGGCGAGGGTCGGTTTGACTATGGCTACACCTTC	CASSLRWGEGRFDYGYTF
few	TRBV29-1	13	TRBJ2-1	-	TGCAGCGTTGAGGGCGGGCCTTACAATGAGCAGTTCTTC	CSVEGGPYNEQFF
-	TRBV7-9	12	TRBJ2-3	-	TGTGCCAGCAGCACGTCGTCAGATACGCAGTATTTT	CASSTSSDTQYF
-	TRBV27	13	TRBJ2-1	-	TGTGCCAGCAGTCACTCACGAGTTGATGAGCAGTTCTTC	CASSHSRVDEQFF
-	TRBV10-3	14	TRBJ1-4	TRBD1	TGTGCCATCAGTGTGACAGGGGAGGGTGAAAAACTGTTTTTT	CAISVTGEGEKLFF
-	TRBV9	13	TRBJ2-7	-	TGTGCCAGCAGTCCGAGGGAGCGGGACGAGCAGTACTTC	CASSPRERDEQYF
-	TRBV10-3	16	TRBJ2-3	-	TGTGCCATCAGTGAGTCAAGAGGAGCCGGTGGGGATACGCAGTATTTT	CAISESRGAGGDTQYF
-	TRBV7-9	15	TRBJ2-5	-	TGTGCCAGCAGCGTACTCAGAGGGCCCCAAGAGACCCAGTACTTC	CASSVLRGPQETQYF
-	TRBV27	15	TRBJ2-7	-	TGTGCCAGCAGTTTACGGGGAGGCTGGACCTACGAGCAGTACTTC	CASSLRGGWTYEQYF
-	TRBV20-1	12	TRBJ1-1	TRBD1	TGCAGTGCTACCGCAGGGGGGGCTGAAGCTTTCTTT	CSATAGGAEAFF
-	TRBV2	14	TRBJ2-3	-	TGTGCCAGCAGTGAAACGGGAAAAACAGATACGCAGTATTTT	CASSETGKTDTQYF
-	TRBV7-2	15	TRBJ2-1	-	TGTGCCAGCAGCCGACGCCAGGGGCTCAGGGATGAGCAGTTCTTC	CASSRRQGLRDEQFF
-	TRBV6-5	15	TRBJ2-3	-	TGTGCCAGCAGTTACTACGCAGGGAGCACAGATACGCAGTATTTT	CASSYYAGSTDTQYF
-	TRBV5-6	15	TRBJ2-5	-	TGTGCCAGCAGCCGTTCTGGGATCCTTGGAGAGACCCAGTACTTC	CASSRSGILGETQYF
-	TRBV19	16	TRBJ2-1	TRBD2	TGTGCCAGTAATCGCGGGCTAGCGGCTACCTACAATGAGCAGTTCTTC	CASNRGLAATYNEQFF
once	TRBV2	15	TRBJ2-5	-	TGTGCCAGCAGCCCCGGGGCGGTAGCGGTAGAGACCCAGTACTTC	CASSPGAVAVETQYF
-	TRBV2	13	TRBJ1-2	-	TGTGCCAGCAGTGAGGCCCCCTGGGGTGGCTACACCTTC	CASSEAPWGGYTF
-	TRBV27	15	TRBJ2-1	-	TGTGCCAGCAGTTTATTCCGCGGGATCTACAATGAGCAGTTCTTC	CASSLFRGIYNEQFF
-	TRBV4-1	14	TRBJ1-5	-	TGCGCCAGCTCCGGACAGAATAGCAATCAGCCCCAGCATTTT	CASSGQNSNQPQHF
few	TRBV7-4	13	TRBJ1-1	-	TGTGCCAGCAGCCCCTCGGGCTCCACTGAAGCTTTCTTT	CASSPSGSTEAFF
once	TRBV6-5	16	TRBJ1-4	-	TGTGCCAGCAGTTATGGGAATGGGGGGATCAATGAAAAACTGTTTTTT	CASSYGNGGINEKLFF
-	TRBV25-1	16	TRBJ2-1	-	TGTGCCAGCAGTGAGGGGGATTTCAGTAAGAGGAATGAGCAGTTCTTC	CASSEGDFSKRNEQFF
-	TRBV28	14	TRBJ2-7	TRBD1	TGTGCCAGCAGCTACAGGGGTTACGGATACGAGCAGTACTTC	CASSYRGYGYEQYF
-	TRBV6-1	13	TRBJ1-1	-	TGTGCCAGCTTGGGGAACATGAACACTGAAGCTTTCTTT	CASLGNMNTEAFF
-	TRBV19	17	TRBJ2-1	-	TGTGCCAGTAGCAGTTCAGGGGTCCCGGTTCAGCACAATGAGCAGTTCTTC	CASSSSGVPVQHNEQFF
-	TRBV18	16	TRBJ2-2	-	TGTGCCAGCTCACCACTCACTACACTCTCTACCGGGGAGCTGTTTTTT	CASSPLTTLSTGELFF
-	TRBV12-3/TRBV12-4	13	TRBJ1-2	-	TGTGCCAGCAGTTTAACACCGAACCGTGGCTACACCTTC	CASSLTPNRGYTF
-	TRBV27	16	TRBJ2-7	-	TGTGCCAGCAGTCCCCGCCAGGGAGCTGGATCCTACGAGCAGTACTTC	CASSPRQGAGSYEQYF
-	TRBV27	14	TRBJ2-2	TRBD1	TGTGCCAGCCGGATGACAGGGGGACCCGGGGAGCTGTTTTTT	CASRMTGGPGELFF
-	TRBV9	16	TRBJ1-3	-	TGTGCCAGCAGCGCAATGAGGGGTAGCTCTGGAAACGCCATATATTTT	CASSAMRGSSGNAIYF
once	TRBV9	13	TRBJ2-7	-	TGTGCCAGCAGCGAGGGGAAGAATTTCGAGCAGTACTTC	CASSEGKNFEQYF
-	TRBV27	14	TRBJ1-2	-	TGTGCCAGCAGTTTAATTGGCGGAAGCTATGGCTACACCTTC	CASSLIGGSYGYTF
-	TRBV13	17	TRBJ2-1	TRBD2	TGTGCCAGCAGCTTAGAGTCTTGGGCTAGCGGGGACAATGAGCAGTTCTTC	CASSLESWASGDNEQFF
-	TRBV7-9	13	TRBJ1-4	-	TGTGCCAGCAGCTTAAGCGGGGGTGAAAAACTGTTTTTT	CASSLSGGEKLFF
-	TRBV4-1	12	TRBJ2-1	-	TGCGCCAGCAGCCAAGACTATGGTGAGCAGTTCTTC	CASSQDYGEQFF
-	TRBV10-3	15	TRBJ2-1	-	TGTGCCATCAGTGAGTCGCGGAGCTCCTACAATGAGCAGTTCTTC	CAISESRSSYNEQFF
-	TRBV10-3	18	TRBJ2-3	TRBD2	TGTGCCATCAGTGACGGCCTGGGGCTAGCGGGAAACACAGATACGCAGTATTTT	CAISDGLGLAGNTDTQYF
-	TRBV7-9	13	TRBJ2-2	-	TGTGCCAGCAGCGGTGTTCGGACCGGGGAGCTGTTTTTT	CASSGVRTGELFF
once	TRBV6-1	15	TRBJ2-7	TRBD2	TGTGCCAGCAGTGAAGCAAAACTAGCGGGATACGAGCAGTACTTC	CASSEAKLAGYEQYF
-	TRBV29-1	13	TRBJ2-1	TRBD2	TGCAGCGTTGTCGAGGGAGGGTACAATGAGCAGTTCTTC	CSVVEGGYNEQFF
-	TRBV29-1	13	TRBJ1-1	-	TGCAGCGTTGGGCGGGGGGAAGGCACTGAAGCTTTCTTT	CSVGRGEGTEAFF
-	TRBV9	15	TRBJ2-3	TRBD2	TGTGCCAGCAGCGTAGGGCTAGCGGGAGCGGATACGCAGTATTTT	CASSVGLAGADTQYF
-	TRBV10-3	14	TRBJ1-1	-	TGTGCCATCAGAACGGGAAAGATGAACACTGAAGCTTTCTTT	CAIRTGKMNTEAFF
-	TRBV11-2	14	TRBJ2-7	-	TGTGCCAGCAGCTTATGGGGTCGGGGGGCCGAGCAGTACTTC	CASSLWGRGAEQYF
-	TRBV28	15	TRBJ1-1	-	TGTGCCAGCAGTTTACGCTTGACAGGTAAAACTGAAGCTTTCTTT	CASSLRLTGKTEAFF
-	TRBV19	15	TRBJ2-7	-	TGTGCCAGTAGCGATCCCCGGGACGGCTCCTACGAGCAGTACTTC	CASSDPRDGSYEQYF
-	TRBV19	13	TRBJ1-1	-	TGTGCCAGTAGGGCAGGGAGGGTCACTGAAGCTTTCTTT	CASRAGRVTEAFF
-	TRBV9	15	TRBJ2-1	TRBD2	TGTGCCAGCAGCGCCAGCGGGAGGTCCTACAATGAGCAGTTCTTC	CASSASGRSYNEQFF